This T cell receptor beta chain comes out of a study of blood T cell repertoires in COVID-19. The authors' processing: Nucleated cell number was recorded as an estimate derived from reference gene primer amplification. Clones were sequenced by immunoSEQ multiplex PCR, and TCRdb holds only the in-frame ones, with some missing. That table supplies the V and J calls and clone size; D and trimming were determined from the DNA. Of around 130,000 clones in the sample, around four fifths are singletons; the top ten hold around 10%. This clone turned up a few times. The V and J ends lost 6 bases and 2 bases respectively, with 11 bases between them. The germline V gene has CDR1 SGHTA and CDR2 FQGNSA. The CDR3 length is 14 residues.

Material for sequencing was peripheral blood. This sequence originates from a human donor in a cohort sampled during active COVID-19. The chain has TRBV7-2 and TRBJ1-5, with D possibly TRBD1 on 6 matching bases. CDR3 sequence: CASSSQGGNQPQHF. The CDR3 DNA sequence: TGTGCCAGCAGTTCACAGGGTGGCAATCAGCCCCAGCATTTT.